This T cell receptor (beta chain) was found in a study of blood T cells in healthy people across ages (dated by TCRdb to between 2014 and 2017). Regarding the research as a whole: In model experiments, template switching captured about one uniquely barcoded TCR beta cDNA molecule for every two T cells. To track age-related changes in TCR beta repertoire diversity, the study relied on deep sequencing normalized with unique cDNA molecular identifiers. The donors were divided into four age groups: young (average approximately 16 years), middle-aged (about 39), aged (approximately 62) and long-lived (approximately 74). Two additional independent replicas of 1 million unique cDNA reads from the same blood draw were analyzed for two donors (one aged 18 to 30 and one aged 80 or older). Overall study results and their limits: Estimates of total diversity based on one million sequenced T cells were regarded as lower bounds and as underestimates. Conclusive comparison of naive and antigen-experienced compartments was prevented by the profiling of bulk unsorted PBMCs. Compared with the aged group, the long-lived group had more naive CD4+ T cells, fewer expanded clones and increased TCR diversity, a pattern suggesting age selection. Observed TCR beta diversity per million T cells fell roughly linearly with age, and a significant reduction was already apparent by age approximately 41. The CMV infection status of donors was not known, potentially confounding age-related changes in expanded clonotypes. Observed TCR beta diversity correlated strongly with the percentage of naive T cells measured by flow cytometry.

Libraries were built with 5' RACE. Sequenced on an Illumina HiSeq 2500. A second PCR of about 7 to 12 cycles was run with a J-beta primer mix and a sample-barcoded 5' primer. A template-switch 5' adaptor carrying 12 random nucleotides introduced a unique molecular identifier onto each TCR beta cDNA molecule. At least 2.5 million CDR3-containing paired-end reads were obtained from each sample. All of the RNA was converted into first-strand cDNA using the Mint cDNA synthesis kit, with a TRBC-specific oligonucleotide serving as the primer. After uracil-DNA glycosylase treatment, a first 18-cycle PCR used universal primers M1SS and BC2_uni_R on all cDNA. Regarding the original processing steps: For normalization, 1 million high-quality reads, each with a distinct molecular identifier, were randomly selected from each sample. Instead of being binned into consensus sequences, reads with shared molecular identifiers were discarded. MiTCR, with a Q25 quality threshold and the strictest error-elimination algorithm, was used for CDR3 identification, clonotype clustering and error correction. A nonparametric unseen species model with Euler transformation was used to estimate lower-bound total TCR beta diversity. TCRdb's own reprocessing of the public reads used fastp at Q25 and MiXCR and kept productive beta chains. Under each unique CDR3 protein, matching rows form one entry showing the most common genes and DNA. TCRdb, rather than the study authors, made the V and J calls. The table for this sample lists about 540,000 distinct CDR3 sequences; 24% of them were counted only once. The ten top clones hold roughly 9% of the sample.

Donors were a few dozen systemically healthy Caucasian individuals from Russia aged roughly 6 to 100 years. Ten milliliters of peripheral blood were drawn from each donor into EDTA-treated Vacutainer tubes. Ficoll-Paque density-gradient centrifugation was used to isolate PBMCs, with at least 7 million obtained per sample. Trizol reagent was used to extract total RNA from the PBMCs, yielding at least 5 micrograms per sample. The percentages of naive CD45RAhigh/CD27high T cells were determined by flow cytometry on a PBMC aliquot from every donor. The table lists this clonotype with a few counts. Its antigen specificity is not known. No base quality information exists; no much larger clone differs at one position. V sheds 5 bases and J sheds 6 bases, leaving 14 bases between their ends. CDR1 and CDR2, per the germline V gene, are SGHTA and FQGNSA. Counted from cysteine to phenylalanine, this CDR3 has 13 amino acids. Only the CDR3 region is kept as DNA, spanning 39 bases read in frame from base 1.

These data are also associated with another study on T cells of mothers and their children. As the second study states: Nine systemically healthy Caucasian individuals, comprising three mothers and their six children, were included as donors. cDNA synthesis used all of the extracted RNA, with roughly 1.5 ug of RNA in each 15 ul reaction. In the second PCR, sample barcodes and 2-4 random nucleotides were introduced via the M1S primer. More than 8.5 million TCR beta CDR3 reads were obtained from each mother, and approximately 3 million reads were obtained from each child. Thymic selection similarly shapes TCR recombination output in related and unrelated pairs, with minor effect from inherited differences. Normalized repertoire overlap was always slightly but never significantly higher in related than unrelated mother-child pairs. No persistent microchimeric T cell clones were found, with a detection sensitivity of around 100 clones per million clonotypes. Deep NGS was used in the study to compare the TCR beta repertoires of mothers and children and to look for features that separate related mother-child pairs from unrelated individuals. The mean age was roughly 44 +/- 4 years for the mothers and about 10 +/- 4 years for the children. After adapter ligation with NEBNext reagents, the libraries were sequenced on Illumina HiSeq 2000 with 100+100 nt paired-end reads. Mother and child libraries were prepared a month apart and sequenced in separate runs to prevent cross-contamination. For each donor, somewhere between roughly 500,000 and 2,300,000 distinct TCR beta clonotypes were identified. Naive TCR beta clonotypes were estimated from low-frequency clonotypes matched to each donor's FACS-determined naive share, without sorting.

The chain is made from TRBV7-2 and TRBJ2-7; confidence is insufficient to name the D gene. Input material: blood. This sequence was found in a boy aged 10-17 years in good health. This receptor has the CDR3 CASSLGTTREQYF. Here is the DNA: TGTGCCAGCAGCCTAGGTACGACACGCGAGCAGTACTTC.